The 29 T cell receptor beta chains listed next were all sequenced from one sample in a study of blood T cell repertoires in COVID-19. TCRdb's table, derived via immunoSEQ multiplex PCR, lists solely in-frame clones and lacks some. The table includes roughly 190,000 clones, around 84% detected once. The sequenced sample was peripheral blood. These receptors were taken from a woman in her seventies with COVID-19, enrolled during active disease.

The V gene is TRBV4-1, the J gene TRBJ2-4; D gene unclear. Deletions cut 6 bases from V and 0 bases from J, with 6 bases between. The CDR3 length is 13 residues. Looked up from germline, CDR1 is MGHRA and CDR2 is YSYEKL. CDR3 sequence: CASRGEAKNIQYF. DNA of the CDR3: TGCGCCAGCAGAGGAGAAGCCAAAAACATTCAGTACTTC.

This clone showed up just a few times. This chain uses TRBV28 with TRBJ1-5; no clear D gene. The CDR3 contains 12 residues. The V end was cut by 8 bases, the J end by 6 bases, with 11 bases between. Germline CDR1 reads MDHEN; CDR2 reads SYDVKM. The CDR3 bases are TGTGCCAGCCATACAGTACTTCAGCCCCAGCATTTT. Protein sequence: CASHTVLQPQHF.

This clone showed up just once. The chain has TRBV6-1 and TRBJ1-2; 7 bases are a match to TRBD1. The CDR3 extends over 16 amino acids. Germline assignment: CDR1 MNHNS and CDR2 SASEGT. V lost 4 bases to trimming and J lost 0 bases; unmatched junction nucleotides: 8. CDR3 DNA sequence: TGTGCCAGCAGTGTATTGATAACAGGGGCTAACTATGGCTACACCTTC. It codes for CASSVLITGANYGYTF.

This sequence joins TRBV30 and TRBJ1-2; 12 bases are a match to TRBD1. This CDR3 spans 16 amino acids. The V gene's germline CDR1 is GTSNPN and CDR2 SVGIG (reference sequence). The trim removed 0 bases at V and 2 bases at J, leaving 4 bases unmatched. This CDR3 reads CAWSVRGTGGNYGYTF. DNA of the CDR3: TGTGCCTGGAGTGTACGGGGGACAGGGGGCAACTATGGCTACACCTTC.

The gene calls are TRBV7-9 and TRBJ1-2, with D possibly matching TRBD1 (6 bases). The length of the CDR3 is 16 residues. Trimming cost V 5 bases and J 7 bases, with 23 bases left between them. CDR1 and CDR2 (germline): SEHNR, FQNEAQ (reference sequence). In nucleotides, the CDR3 is TGTGCCAGCAGCCGTTTCCCCGCCAGGGGCTCTCTTGGCTACACCTTC. The encoded protein is CASSRFPARGSLGYTF.

This clone was picked up one time. The V gene is TRBV2, the J gene TRBJ2-7; D uncertain. Germline CDR1 SNHLY, CDR2 FYNNEI. V gave up 8 bases and J gave up 4 bases, with 6 bases separating them. This CDR3 is 10 amino acids long. The CDR3 coding sequence is TGTGCCAGCCGGAGATACGAGCAGTACTTC. Residues: CASRRYEQYF.

The chain links TRBV29-1 to TRBJ2-1; D possibly corresponds to TRBD2 (7 bases). CDR1 and CDR2 from the germline V gene are SQVTM and ANQGSEA. The V gene lost 2 bases and the J gene lost 8 bases, with 19 bases spanning the gap. This CDR3 is 15 amino acids long. Here the CDR3 reads CSVELFQGSGDEQFF. The DNA for the CDR3 is TGCAGCGTTGAACTTTTTCAGGGGAGCGGGGATGAGCAGTTCTTC.

The gene calls are TRBV5-6 and TRBJ2-7; TRBD1 agrees at 8 bases. Germline assignment: CDR1 SGHDT and CDR2 YYEEEE. CDR3 length: 14 residues. J was trimmed by 2 bases and V by 4 bases; bases with no gene match: 5. The CDR3 loop is CASSPQGAPYEQYF. Here the CDR3 DNA reads TGTGCCAGCAGCCCTCAGGGGGCTCCCTACGAGCAGTACTTC.

This chain links TRBV14 with TRBJ2-7; TRBD1 is a possible D gene (6 bases). This CDR3 comprises 14 residues. In germline, CDR1 is SGHDN, CDR2 FVKESK. The V end lost 5 bases, the J end lost 6 bases, and 17 bases lay between the germline ends. CDR3 bases: TGTGCCAGCAGCGGACACAGGGTGAGGGTCGAGCAGTACGTC. This gives the protein CASSGHRVRVEQYV.

J is TRBJ1-4 and V is TRBV10-3; 9 bases map to TRBD1. This CDR3 comprises 14 residues. Germline CDR1 and CDR2: ENHRY and SYGVKD. Trimming cost V 4 bases and J 5 bases; bases outside gene matches: 2. DNA of the CDR3: TGTGCCATCAGTGGCGGGACAGGGAATGAAAAACTGTTTTTT. It codes for CAISGGTGNEKLFF.

The chain has TRBV27 and TRBJ1-5; tentatively, D is TRBD1 (5 bases). V was clipped by 3 bases and J by 4 bases, with 10 bases between them. CDR1 and CDR2 from the germline V gene are MNHEY and SMNVEV (reference sequence). The CDR3 consists of 14 residues. The CDR3 nucleotides are TGTGCCAGCAGTTTGGGGGGAGTGAATCAGCCCCAGCATTTT. Its protein is CASSLGGVNQPQHF.

This chain connects TRBV28 to TRBJ1-3; TRBD1 aligns across 7 bases. V shed 6 bases and J 7 bases; nucleotides not matched to a gene: 9. This CDR3 comprises 14 residues. The germline CDR1 and CDR2 sequences are MDHEN and SYDVKM. CDR3 loop: CASRPPGGQNTIYF. CDR3 sequence (DNA): TGTGCCAGCAGACCCCCTGGGGGACAGAACACCATATATTTT. Based on the CDR3 plus reference TRBV28 and TRBJ1-3, the full variable domain is DVKVTQSSRYLVKRTGEKVFLECVQDMDHENMFWYRQDPGLGLRLIYFSYDVKMKEKGDIPEGYSVSREKKERFSLILESASTNQTSMYLCASRPPGGQNTIYFGEGSWLTVV.

The V gene is TRBV12-3 or TRBV12-4, the J gene TRBJ1-1; D might be TRBD1 (6 bases). Trimming pared 6 bases from V and 5 bases from J, leaving 13 bases between. The CDR3 loop spans 13 amino acids. For the CDR3, the DNA is TGTGCCAGCAGCACAGGGTGGGGGACTGAAGCTTTCTTT. Translated, it gives CASSTGWGTEAFF.

Comment on this clone: As the CDR3 is not closed by the conserved phenylalanine or tryptophan, this likely results from a read error. The DNA is left out, because the CDR3 cannot be placed on it with certainty; the CDR3 is given as TCRdb lists it. The genes are TRBV28 and TRBJ2-7; the table's TRBD1 call for D was not verified on the DNA. CDR1 MDHEN and CDR2 SYDVKM come from the germline V gene. The CDR3 region is 16 residues in length, termini included. The CDR3 is CASSPQHPGQGLGPSL.

The genes are TRBV5-1 and TRBJ1-2, with TRBD1 as a possible D gene (5 bases). Germline V CDR1 and CDR2: SGHRS, YFSETQ. The ends were cut back, 3 bases at V and 8 bases at J, with 11 bases in the middle. The CDR3 sequence is 12 residues long. As DNA, the CDR3 is TGCGCCAGCAGCTGGGGAGGGGAAGGCTACACCTTC. Its translation is CASSWGGEGYTF.

This clone showed up just a few times. The chain carries TRBV29-1 and TRBJ2-5, with TRBD1 identical over 7 bases. CDR1 is SQVTM, CDR2 ANQGSEA, per germline. The CDR3 has 13 residues. The V and J ends lost 2 bases and 5 bases, in that order; junction bases with no gene match: 5. The CDR3 protein is CSVERQGVETQYF. CDR3 in DNA: TGCAGCGTTGAAAGGCAGGGGGTGGAGACCCAGTACTTC.

The CDR3 protein is CASSPEVRETQYF. CDR3 DNA sequence: TGTGCCAGCTCACCAGAAGTCAGAGAGACCCAGTACTTC. The chain uses TRBV18 and TRBJ2-5; no definite D call. Per germline, CDR1 KGHSH and CDR2 LQKENI. Trimming shortened V by 2 bases and J by 4 bases, and 8 bases separated the two germline ends. This CDR3 region has 13 residues.

The rearrangement links TRBV25-1 to TRBJ2-1, with TRBD2 matching over 9 bases. CDR1 and CDR2 (germline): MGHDK, SYGVNS. The CDR3 length is 16 residues. The ends lost 5 bases at V and 2 bases at J; junction bases unmatched: 7. The CDR3 coding sequence is TGTGCCAGCAGTCCTGTAGCGGGAGTAACCTACAATGAGCAGTTCTTC. Protein: CASSPVAGVTYNEQFF.

The V call is TRBV3-1 (or the pseudogene TRBV3-2), the J call TRBJ2-1; D not certain. V lost 1 base, J lost 5 bases, and 12 bases lay in between. The germline gives CDR1 LGHDT, CDR2 YNNKEL (reference sequence). The CDR3 spans 15 residues. CDR3 coding DNA: TGTGCCAGCAGCCAAGGAACTACCCAGAACAATGAGCAGTTCTTC. This codes for CASSQGTTQNNEQFF.

The chain combines TRBV6-6 with TRBJ2-1, with TRBD2 matching over 9 bases. The CDR3 is 16 amino acids. The germline gives CDR1 MNHNY, CDR2 SVGAGI (reference sequence). The junction had 6 bases not matched to a gene; V was cut back by 3 bases and J by 3 bases. The CDR3 reads CASSYTKTSGYNEQFF. In DNA, the CDR3 is TGTGCCAGCAGTTATACCAAGACTAGCGGCTACAATGAGCAGTTCTTC.

This sequence joins TRBV4-2 and TRBJ2-7; a weak D match, TRBD2 (6 bases). The CDR3 is made up of 15 amino acids. The germline V and J ends were trimmed by 2 bases and 3 bases, with 14 bases remaining between them. Germline V gene sequence: CDR1 LGHNA, CDR2 YNFKEQ. In DNA, the CDR3 is TGTGCCAGCAGCCAAACCCGGGACTCACGCTACGAGCAGTACTTC. It yields the protein CASSQTRDSRYEQYF.

The V call is TRBV3-1 (or the pseudogene TRBV3-2), the J call TRBJ2-1, with 10 bases aligning to TRBD2. The CDR3 length is 20 residues. The germline CDR1 and CDR2 sequences are LGHDT and YNNKEL (reference sequence). Losses at the gene ends were 0 bases for V and 1 base for J; bases not matched to a gene: 12. CDR3 sequence: CASSQEVNLAGAPSYNEQFF. DNA of the CDR3: TGTGCCAGCAGCCAAGAAGTGAATCTAGCGGGGGCCCCATCCTACAATGAGCAGTTCTTC.

This chain links TRBV3-1 (or the pseudogene TRBV3-2) with TRBJ2-4, with 10 positions matching TRBD2. The germline V gene has CDR1 LGHDT and CDR2 YNNKEL (reference sequence). With V trimmed by 3 bases and J by 4 bases, 6 bases remained unmatched. The CDR3 sequence is 16 residues long. The chain's CDR3 is CASSHSGLAVKNIQYF. The CDR3 nucleotides are TGTGCCAGCAGCCATTCAGGACTAGCGGTAAAAAACATTCAGTACTTC.

J is TRBJ1-2 and V is TRBV7-8; 7 bases fit TRBD1. Looked up from germline, CDR1 is SGHVS and CDR2 is FQNEAQ. This CDR3 comprises 14 residues. V lost 4 bases to trimming and J lost 0 bases; unmatched junction nucleotides: 2. CDR3 coding DNA: TGTGCCAGCAGCTCGGGACAGCCTAACTATGGCTACACCTTC. This gives the protein CASSSGQPNYGYTF.

The rearrangement uses TRBV15 and TRBJ1-1, with no clear D. Germline-derived CDR1 and CDR2 are LNHNV and YYDKDF (reference sequence). The CDR3 consists of 16 residues. The ends were cut back, 4 bases at V and 4 bases at J, with 19 bases in the middle. The CDR3 is CATSTEVRMVITEAFF. The CDR3 DNA reads as TGTGCCACCAGCACCGAGGTGCGAATGGTGATCACTGAAGCTTTCTTT.

The chain is built from TRBV10-3 and TRBJ1-5, with a weak D call TRBD1 (5 bases). Trimming shortened V by 5 bases and J by 7 bases, and 15 bases separated the two germline ends. The germline V gene has CDR1 ENHRY and CDR2 SYGVKD. The length of the CDR3 is 14 residues. The CDR3: CAISTSREGQPQHF. The CDR3 DNA is TGTGCCATCAGTACTTCCAGGGAAGGCCAGCCCCAGCATTTT.

This clone occurred a few times. V and J are TRBV29-1 and TRBJ2-6, with a weak D call TRBD2 (5 bases). This CDR3 contains 14 residues. The germline V gene encodes CDR1 SQVTM and CDR2 ANQGSEA. Trimming removed 4 bases from V and 0 bases from J, with 7 bases in between. The CDR3 sequence is CSVAEVSGANVLTF. CDR3 in DNA: TGCAGCGTTGCGGAGGTCTCTGGGGCCAACGTCCTGACTTTC.

V and J are TRBV5-4 and TRBJ1-1, with D maybe TRBD1 (6 bases). V was cut by 2 bases and J by 3 bases, with 11 bases left in between. Germline assignment: CDR1 SGHNT and CDR2 YYREEE (reference sequence). The CDR3 runs to 14 residues. For the CDR3, the DNA is TGTGCCAGCAGCTTACAGGGACGGGACACTGAAGCTTTCTTT. It encodes CASSLQGRDTEAFF. The variable domain in full, with the rest retrieved from reference TRBV5-4 and TRBJ1-1, is ETGVTQSPTHLIKTRGQQVTLRCSSQSGHNTVSWYQQALGQGPQFIFQYYREEENGRGNFPPRFSGLQFPNYSSELNVNALELDDSALYLCASSLQGRDTEAFFGQGTRLTVV.

V gene TRBV28 combines with J gene TRBJ1-1; no reliable D call. The CDR3 loop spans 11 amino acids. V shed 6 bases and J shed 5 bases, with 7 bases lying between them. The germline V gene has CDR1 MDHEN and CDR2 SYDVKM. The CDR3 DNA is TGTGCCAGCAGATGGAGTACTGAAGCTTTCTTT. Translated, it gives CASRWSTEAFF.